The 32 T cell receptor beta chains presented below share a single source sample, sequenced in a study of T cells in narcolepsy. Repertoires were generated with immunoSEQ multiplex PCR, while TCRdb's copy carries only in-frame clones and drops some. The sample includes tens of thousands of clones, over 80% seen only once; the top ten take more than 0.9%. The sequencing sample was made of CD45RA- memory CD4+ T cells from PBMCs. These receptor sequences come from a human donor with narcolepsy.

The chain's CDR3 is CATSRDRLGYEQFF. The CDR3 DNA is TGTGCCACCAGCAGAGATAGGCTAGGCTATGAGCAGTTCTTC. The V call is TRBV15, the J call TRBJ2-1; no clear D. The CDR3 extends over 14 amino acids. Germline loops: CDR1 LNHNV, CDR2 YYDKDF (reference sequence). V dropped 0 bases and J dropped 8 bases, with 11 bases sitting between them.

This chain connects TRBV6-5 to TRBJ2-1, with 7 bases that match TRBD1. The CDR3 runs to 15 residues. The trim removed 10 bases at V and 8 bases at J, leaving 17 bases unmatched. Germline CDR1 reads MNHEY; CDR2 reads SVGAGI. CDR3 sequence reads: CATSTRQGYKDEQFF. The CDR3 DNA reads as TGTGCCACCAGCACGAGACAGGGCTATAAGGATGAGCAGTTCTTC.

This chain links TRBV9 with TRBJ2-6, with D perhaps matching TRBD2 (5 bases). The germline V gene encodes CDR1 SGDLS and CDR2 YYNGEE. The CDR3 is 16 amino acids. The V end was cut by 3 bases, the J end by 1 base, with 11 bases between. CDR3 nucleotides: TGTGCCAGCAGCGGGGGAGCGTCGTCTGGGGCCAACGTCCTGACTTTC. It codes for CASSGGASSGANVLTF.

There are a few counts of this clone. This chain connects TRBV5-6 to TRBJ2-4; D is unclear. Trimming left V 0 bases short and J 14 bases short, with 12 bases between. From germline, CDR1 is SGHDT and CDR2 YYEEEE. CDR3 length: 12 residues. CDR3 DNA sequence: TGTGCCAGCAGCTTGGGTCTCGGCAACGAGTACTTC. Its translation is CASSLGLGNEYF.

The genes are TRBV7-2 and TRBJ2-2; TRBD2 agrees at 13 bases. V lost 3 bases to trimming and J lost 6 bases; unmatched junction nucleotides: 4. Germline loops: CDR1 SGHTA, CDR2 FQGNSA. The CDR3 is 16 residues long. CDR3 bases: TGTGCCAGCAGCTTGGACACTAGCGGGGGGGCCGGGGAGCTGTTTTTT. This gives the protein CASSLDTSGGAGELFF.

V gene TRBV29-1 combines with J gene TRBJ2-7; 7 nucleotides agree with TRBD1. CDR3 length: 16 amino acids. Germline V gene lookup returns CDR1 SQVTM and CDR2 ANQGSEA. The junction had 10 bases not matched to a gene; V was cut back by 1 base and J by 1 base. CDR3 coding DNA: TGCAGCGTTGAAGTGTCTCTGGACAGGTTATCCTACGAGCAGTACTTC. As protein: CSVEVSLDRLSYEQYF.

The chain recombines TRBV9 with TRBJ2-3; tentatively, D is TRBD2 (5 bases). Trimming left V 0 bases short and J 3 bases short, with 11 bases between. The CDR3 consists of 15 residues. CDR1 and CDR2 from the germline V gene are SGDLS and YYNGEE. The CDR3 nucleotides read TGTGCCAGCAGCGTAGGGAGGTTTTGGACAGATACGCAGTATTTT. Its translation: CASSVGRFWTDTQYF.

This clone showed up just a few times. CDR3 residues: CASSPKDVPLHF. CDR3 DNA sequence: TGTGCCAGCTCACCAAAGGACGTACCCCTCCACTTT. This sequence joins TRBV18 and TRBJ1-6, with D unclear. CDR1 and CDR2 (germline): KGHSH, LQKENI. V was pared by 2 bases and J by 12 bases, with 8 bases between. This CDR3 is 12 amino acids long.

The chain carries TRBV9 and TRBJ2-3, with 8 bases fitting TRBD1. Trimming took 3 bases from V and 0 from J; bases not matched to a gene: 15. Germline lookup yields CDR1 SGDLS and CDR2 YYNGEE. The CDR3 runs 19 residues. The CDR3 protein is CASSATGANPFLSTDTQYF. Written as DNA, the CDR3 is TGTGCCAGCAGCGCGACAGGGGCCAACCCTTTCCTTAGCACAGATACGCAGTATTTT.

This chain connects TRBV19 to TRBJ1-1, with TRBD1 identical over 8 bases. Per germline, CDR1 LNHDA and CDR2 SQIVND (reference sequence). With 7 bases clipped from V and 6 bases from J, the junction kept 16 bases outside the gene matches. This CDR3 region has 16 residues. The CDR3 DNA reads TGTGCCAGTATCTCGGGGCAGGGGGACAGGCTATCTGAAGCTTTCTTT. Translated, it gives CASISGQGDRLSEAFF.

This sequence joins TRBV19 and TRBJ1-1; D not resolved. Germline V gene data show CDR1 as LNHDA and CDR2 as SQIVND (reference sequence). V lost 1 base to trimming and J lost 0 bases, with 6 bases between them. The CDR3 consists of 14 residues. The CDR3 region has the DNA TGTGCCAGTAGTATAGGTCAGGTGAACACTGAAGCTTTCTTT. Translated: CASSIGQVNTEAFF. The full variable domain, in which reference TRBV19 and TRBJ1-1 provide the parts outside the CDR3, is DGGITQSPKYLFRKEGQNVTLSCEQNLNHDAMYWYRQDPGQGLRLIYYSQIVNDFQKGDIAEGYSVSREKKESFPLTVTSAQKNPTAFYLCASSIGQVNTEAFFGQGTRLTVV.

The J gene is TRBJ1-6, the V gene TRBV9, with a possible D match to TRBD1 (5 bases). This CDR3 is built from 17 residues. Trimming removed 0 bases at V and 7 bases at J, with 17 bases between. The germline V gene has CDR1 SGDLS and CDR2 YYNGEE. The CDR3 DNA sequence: TGTGCCAGCAGCGTAGCTACAGGCGGGGTCTCCAATTCACCCCTCCACTTT. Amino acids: CASSVATGGVSNSPLHF.

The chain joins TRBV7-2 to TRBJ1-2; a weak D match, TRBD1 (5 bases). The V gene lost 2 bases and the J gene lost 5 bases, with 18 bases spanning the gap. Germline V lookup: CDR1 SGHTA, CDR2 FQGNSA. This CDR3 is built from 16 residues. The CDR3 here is CASSLNRDGRQYGYTF. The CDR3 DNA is TGTGCCAGCAGCTTAAACCGGGACGGAAGGCAGTATGGCTACACCTTC.

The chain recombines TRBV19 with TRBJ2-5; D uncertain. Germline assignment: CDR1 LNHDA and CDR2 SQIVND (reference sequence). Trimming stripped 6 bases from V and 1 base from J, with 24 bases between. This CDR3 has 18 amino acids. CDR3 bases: TGTGCCAGTAGCTCGGTGGGATTAGATTTTTGGGGCCAAGAGACCCAGTACTTC. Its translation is CASSSVGLDFWGQETQYF.

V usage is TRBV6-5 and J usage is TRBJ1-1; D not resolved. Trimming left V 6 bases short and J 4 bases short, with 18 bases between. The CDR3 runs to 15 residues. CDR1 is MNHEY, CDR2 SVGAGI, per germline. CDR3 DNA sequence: TGTGCCAGCAGGGGATCTTGGGGTGCGGTCACTGAAGCTTTCTTT. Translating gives CASRGSWGAVTEAFF.

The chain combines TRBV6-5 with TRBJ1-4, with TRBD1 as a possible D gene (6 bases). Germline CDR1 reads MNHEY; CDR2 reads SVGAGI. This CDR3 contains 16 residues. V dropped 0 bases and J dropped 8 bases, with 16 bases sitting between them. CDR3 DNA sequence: TGTGCCAGCAGTTACTCGTATCCGGGCAGGGGAGAAAAACTGTTTTTT. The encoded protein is CASSYSYPGRGEKLFF.

The chain's CDR3 is CASSKGRLNTEAFF. CDR3 coding DNA: TGTGCCAGCAGTAAGGGACGGCTAAACACTGAAGCTTTCTTT. The chain is built from TRBV7-2 and TRBJ1-1, with D perhaps TRBD1 (5 bases). This CDR3 region has 14 residues. Germline V lookup: CDR1 SGHTA, CDR2 FQGNSA. V lost 6 bases to trimming and J lost 2 bases, with 13 bases between them. Full variable domain (outside the CDR3, taken from reference TRBV7-2 and TRBJ1-1): GAGVSQSPSNKVTEKGKDVELRCDPISGHTALYWYRQSLGQGLEFLIYFQGNSAPDKSGLPSDRFSAERTGGSVSTLTIQRTQQEDSAVYLCASSKGRLNTEAFFGQGTRLTVV.

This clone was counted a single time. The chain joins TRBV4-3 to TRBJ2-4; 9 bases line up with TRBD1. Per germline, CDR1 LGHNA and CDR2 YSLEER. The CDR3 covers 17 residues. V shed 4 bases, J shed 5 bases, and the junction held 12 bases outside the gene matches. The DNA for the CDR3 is TGCGCCAGCAGCCGCAAATGGACAGGGGATGGGGAAAACATTCAGTACTTC. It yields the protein CASSRKWTGDGENIQYF.

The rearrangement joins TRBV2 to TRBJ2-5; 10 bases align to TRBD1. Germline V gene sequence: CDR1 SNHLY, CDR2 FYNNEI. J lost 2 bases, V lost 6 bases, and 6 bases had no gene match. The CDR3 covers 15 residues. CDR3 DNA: TGTGCCAGCAGGGACTGGACAGGGGGACAAGAGACCCAGTACTTC. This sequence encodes CASRDWTGGQETQYF. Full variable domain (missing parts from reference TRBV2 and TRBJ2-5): EPEVTQTPSHQVTQMGQEVILRCVPISNHLYFYWYRQILGQKVEFLVSFYNNEISEKSEIFDDQFSVERPDGSNFTLKIRSTKLEDSAMYFCASRDWTGGQETQYFGPGTRLLVL.

The CDR3 DNA follows: TGTGCCAGCTCCGTGACAGGGGGCCCCGGGGAGCTGTTTTTT. Protein sequence: CASSVTGGPGELFF. The chain employs TRBV18 and TRBJ2-2; TRBD1 agrees at 10 bases. In germline, CDR1 is KGHSH, CDR2 LQKENI. Losses at the gene ends were 6 bases for V and 6 bases for J; bases not matched to a gene: 4. CDR3 length equals 14 residues.

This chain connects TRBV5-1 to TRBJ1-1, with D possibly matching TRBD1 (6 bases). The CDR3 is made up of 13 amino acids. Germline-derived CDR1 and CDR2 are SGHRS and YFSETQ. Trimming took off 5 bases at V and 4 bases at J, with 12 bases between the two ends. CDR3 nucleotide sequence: TGCGCCAGCAGGCTGATACAGGGCACTGAAGCTTTCTTT. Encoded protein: CASRLIQGTEAFF.

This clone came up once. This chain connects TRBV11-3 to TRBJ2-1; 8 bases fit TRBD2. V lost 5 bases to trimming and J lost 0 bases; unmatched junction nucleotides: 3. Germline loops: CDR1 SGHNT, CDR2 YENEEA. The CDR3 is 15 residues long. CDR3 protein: CASSPRGGSYNEQFF. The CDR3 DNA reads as TGTGCCAGCAGCCCCCGGGGGGGCTCCTACAATGAGCAGTTCTTC.

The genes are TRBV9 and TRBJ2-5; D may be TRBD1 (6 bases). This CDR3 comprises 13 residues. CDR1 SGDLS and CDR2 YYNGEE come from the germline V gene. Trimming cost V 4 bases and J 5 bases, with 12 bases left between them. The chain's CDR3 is CASSSRGGETQYF. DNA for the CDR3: TGTGCCAGCAGCTCCAGGGGTGGGGAGACCCAGTACTTC. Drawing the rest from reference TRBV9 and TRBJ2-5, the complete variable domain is DSGVTQTPKHLITATGQRVTLRCSPRSGDLSVYWYQQSLDQGLQFLIQYYNGEERAKGNILERFSAQQFPDLHSELNLSSLELGDSALYFCASSSRGGETQYFGPGTRLLVL.

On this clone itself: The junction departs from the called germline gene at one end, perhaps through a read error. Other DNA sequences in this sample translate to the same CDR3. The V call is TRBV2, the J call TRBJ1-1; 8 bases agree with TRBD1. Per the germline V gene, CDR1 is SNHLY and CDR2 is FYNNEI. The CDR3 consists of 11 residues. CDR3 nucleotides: TGTGCCAGCACAGGGGGCACTGAGGCTTTCTTT. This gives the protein CASTGGTEAFF.

The CDR3 is CASHKGQGLYEQYF. CDR3 in DNA: TGTGCCAGCCACAAGGGACAGGGCCTGTACGAGCAGTACTTC. V usage is TRBV2 and J usage is TRBJ2-7, with TRBD1 matching 9 bases. Germline assignment: CDR1 SNHLY and CDR2 FYNNEI. The CDR3 consists of 14 residues. The V segment lost 8 bases and the J segment 4 bases; nucleotides outside the gene matches: 9.

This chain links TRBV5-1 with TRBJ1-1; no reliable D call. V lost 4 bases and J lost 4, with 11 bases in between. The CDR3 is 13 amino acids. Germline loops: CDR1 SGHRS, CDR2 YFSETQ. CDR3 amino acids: CASSLGGSTEAFF. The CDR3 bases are TGCGCCAGCAGCCTAGGTGGAAGCACTGAAGCTTTCTTT.

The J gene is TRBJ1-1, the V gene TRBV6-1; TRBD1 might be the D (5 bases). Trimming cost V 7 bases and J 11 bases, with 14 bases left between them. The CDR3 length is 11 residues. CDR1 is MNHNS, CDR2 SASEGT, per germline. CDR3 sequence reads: CASKEAGKAFF. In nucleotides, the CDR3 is TGTGCCAGCAAAGAAGCAGGGAAGGCTTTCTTT.

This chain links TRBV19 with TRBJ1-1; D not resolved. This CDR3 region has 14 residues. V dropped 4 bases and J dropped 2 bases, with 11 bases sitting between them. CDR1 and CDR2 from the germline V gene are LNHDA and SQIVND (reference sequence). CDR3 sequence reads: CASSKIPSNTEAFF. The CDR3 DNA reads TGTGCCAGTAGTAAAATCCCCTCCAACACTGAAGCTTTCTTT. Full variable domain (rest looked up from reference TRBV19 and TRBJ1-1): DGGITQSPKYLFRKEGQNVTLSCEQNLNHDAMYWYRQDPGQGLRLIYYSQIVNDFQKGDIAEGYSVSREKKESFPLTVTSAQKNPTAFYLCASSKIPSNTEAFFGQGTRLTVV.

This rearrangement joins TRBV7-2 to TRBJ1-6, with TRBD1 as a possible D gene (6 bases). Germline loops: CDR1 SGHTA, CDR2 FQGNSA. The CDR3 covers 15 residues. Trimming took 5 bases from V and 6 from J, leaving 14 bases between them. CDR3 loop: CASSPQGLLNSPLHF. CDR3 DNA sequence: TGTGCCAGCAGCCCCCAGGGGCTCCTTAATTCACCCCTCCACTTT.

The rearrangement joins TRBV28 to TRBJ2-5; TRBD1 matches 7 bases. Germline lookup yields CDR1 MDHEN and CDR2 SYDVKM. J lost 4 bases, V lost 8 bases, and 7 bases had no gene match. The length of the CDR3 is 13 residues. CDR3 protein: CASEGGSAETQYF. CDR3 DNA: TGTGCCAGCGAAGGGGGCTCGGCAGAGACCCAGTACTTC.

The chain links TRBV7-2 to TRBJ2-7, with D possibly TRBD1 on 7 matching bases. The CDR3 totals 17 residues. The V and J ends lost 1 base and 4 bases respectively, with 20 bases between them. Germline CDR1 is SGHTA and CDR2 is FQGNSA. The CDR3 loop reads CASSLVGGGTALYEQYF. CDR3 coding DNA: TGTGCCAGCAGCTTAGTGGGTGGGGGGACAGCCCTTTACGAGCAGTACTTC.

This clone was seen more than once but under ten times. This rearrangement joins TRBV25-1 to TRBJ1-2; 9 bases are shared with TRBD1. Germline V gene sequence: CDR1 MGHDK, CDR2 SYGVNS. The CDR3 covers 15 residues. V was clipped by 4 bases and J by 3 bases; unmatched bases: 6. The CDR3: CASSGGQGHHYGYTF. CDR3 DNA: TGTGCCAGCAGTGGGGGACAGGGTCACCACTATGGCTACACCTTC.